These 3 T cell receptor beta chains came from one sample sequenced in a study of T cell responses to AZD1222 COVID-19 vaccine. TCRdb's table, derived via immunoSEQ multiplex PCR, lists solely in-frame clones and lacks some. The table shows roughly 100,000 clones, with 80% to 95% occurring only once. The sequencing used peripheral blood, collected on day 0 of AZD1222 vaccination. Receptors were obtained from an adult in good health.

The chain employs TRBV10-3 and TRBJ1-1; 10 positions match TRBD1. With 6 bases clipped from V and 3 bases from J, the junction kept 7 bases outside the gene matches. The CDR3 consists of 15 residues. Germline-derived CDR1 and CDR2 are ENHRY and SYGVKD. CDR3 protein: CAIRKTGGMDTEAFF. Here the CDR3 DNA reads TGTGCCATCAGGAAGACAGGGGGCATGGACACTGAAGCTTTCTTT.

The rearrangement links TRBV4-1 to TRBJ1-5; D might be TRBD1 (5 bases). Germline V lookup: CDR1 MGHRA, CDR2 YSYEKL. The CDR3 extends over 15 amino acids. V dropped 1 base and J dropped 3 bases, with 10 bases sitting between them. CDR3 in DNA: TGCGCCAGCAGCCAAGTGGGGGGAGCCAATCAGCCCCAGCATTTT. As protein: CASSQVGGANQPQHF.

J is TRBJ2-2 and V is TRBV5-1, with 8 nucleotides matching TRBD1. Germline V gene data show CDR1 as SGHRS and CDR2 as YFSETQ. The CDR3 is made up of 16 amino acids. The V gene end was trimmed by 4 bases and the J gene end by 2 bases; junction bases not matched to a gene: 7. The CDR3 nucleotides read TGCGCCAGCAGCCCAGGGACAGGAGTTAACACCGGGGAGCTGTTTTTT. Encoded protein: CASSPGTGVNTGELFF.